The clone carrying this T cell receptor beta chain is termed medium-sized (0.01 to 0.1%). The data are from a study of long-term antiretroviral therapy in people with HIV. Investigators performed immunoSEQ version v3.0 at survey level. The repertoire was sequenced with immunoSEQ multiplex PCR; TCRdb's copy has only in-frame clones and lacks some. Here the sample spans about 24,000 clones, about 80% being singletons. V shed 6 bases and J shed 2 bases, with 14 bases lying between them. Per the germline V gene, CDR1 is MDHEN and CDR2 is SYDVKM. The CDR3 has 15 residues. The sequencing used unsorted PBMCs, collected 4.4 years after starting antiretroviral therapy. J is TRBJ1-3 and V is TRBV28, with D hard to call. This clonotype was sampled from a man aged 25-45 years with HIV. Written as DNA, the CDR3 is TGTGCCAGCAGGGCTTGGTGGTCAGCTGGAAACACCATATATTTT. Translating gives CASRAWWSAGNTIYF.